The clone carrying this T cell receptor (beta chain) was seen repeatedly, ten times or more. Its antigen remains unidentified. This entry comes from a study of human T cells and chemical hapten exposure. At the level of the study: Mostly female, the patients presented with alopecia areata, totalis or universalis.

General study results and limits: DPC sensitization left the count of TCRs above 1 in 1000 unchanged.

Time point described: patch test 3, about 24 weeks after DPC sensitization. Regarding treatment: therapeutic diphenylcyclopropenone sensitization with weekly scalp DPC. Researchers extracted total RNA from unfractionated whole blood. The CDR3 consists of 10 residues. V was clipped by 5 bases and J by 5 bases, with 3 bases between them. Germline V gene data show CDR1 as MDHEN and CDR2 as SYDVKM. Single cDNA molecules in the library carried unique molecular identifiers attached during preparation. TCRdb analysed the RACE reads with MiXCR anew, one entry per CDR3 protein. Altogether roughly 38,000 distinct CDR3 sequences are present, over 7.5% being singletons, with the ten largest covering 20% to 30%.

Sequencing used whole blood, obtained in connection with sensitization to the hapten diphenylcyclopropenone (DPC). This clonotype was obtained from a man in his fifties with alopecia areata. Some clones in this sample may be carry-over from other donors' samples. V and J are TRBV28 and TRBJ2-5; D remains ambiguous. The CDR3 region is CASSGETQYF. The CDR3 DNA reads as TGTGCCAGCAGTGGGGAGACCCAGTACTTC. Full variable domain (outside the CDR3, taken from reference TRBV28 and TRBJ2-5): DVKVTQSSRYLVKRTGEKVFLECVQDMDHENMFWYRQDPGLGLRLIYFSYDVKMKEKGDIPEGYSVSREKKERFSLILESASTNQTSMYLCASSGETQYFGPGTRLLVL.